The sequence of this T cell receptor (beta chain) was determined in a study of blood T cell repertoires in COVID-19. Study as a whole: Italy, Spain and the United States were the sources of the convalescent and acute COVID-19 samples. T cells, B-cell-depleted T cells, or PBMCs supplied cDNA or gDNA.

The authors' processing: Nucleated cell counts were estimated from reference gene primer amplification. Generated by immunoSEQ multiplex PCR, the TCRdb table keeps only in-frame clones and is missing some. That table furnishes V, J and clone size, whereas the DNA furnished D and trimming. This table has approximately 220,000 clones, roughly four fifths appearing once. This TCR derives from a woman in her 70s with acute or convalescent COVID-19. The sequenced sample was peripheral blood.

DNA for the CDR3: TGTGCCAGCAGTTCTTCCGGGGGGCCGGCCTCCTACGAGCAGTACTTC. Translation gives CASSSSGGPASYEQYF. The chain joins TRBV6-5 to TRBJ2-7; D might be TRBD2 (7 bases). Germline values: CDR1 MNHEY, CDR2 SVGAGI. CDR3 size: 16 residues. V was cut by 4 bases and J by 0 bases, with 16 bases left in between.